This T cell receptor beta chain was profiled in a study of T-cell memory formation after mild COVID-19. Germline V gene data show CDR1 as SEHNR and CDR2 as FQNEAQ (reference sequence). This CDR3 comprises 16 residues. Between the trimmed V and J ends, which lost 2 bases and 5 bases, there was a span of 18 bases. TCRdb redid the calling of the 5' RACE reads with MiXCR, one entry per CDR3 protein. The sample holds a few hundred thousand distinct CDR3 sequences, 19% seen once. The chain uses TRBV7-9 and TRBJ2-5; D tentatively reads TRBD1 or TRBD2 (6 bases each). The origin of this receptor is a man younger than 35 who had mild COVID-19 (a few samples of this study predate the infection). Cell type and time point are not known. Sample: PBMCs or a T cell subset sorted from them (not recorded which). The CDR3 spells CASSLRGERRRETQYF. In DNA form, the CDR3 reads TGTGCCAGCAGCTTAAGGGGGGAGCGGCGGAGGGAGACCCAGTACTTC.